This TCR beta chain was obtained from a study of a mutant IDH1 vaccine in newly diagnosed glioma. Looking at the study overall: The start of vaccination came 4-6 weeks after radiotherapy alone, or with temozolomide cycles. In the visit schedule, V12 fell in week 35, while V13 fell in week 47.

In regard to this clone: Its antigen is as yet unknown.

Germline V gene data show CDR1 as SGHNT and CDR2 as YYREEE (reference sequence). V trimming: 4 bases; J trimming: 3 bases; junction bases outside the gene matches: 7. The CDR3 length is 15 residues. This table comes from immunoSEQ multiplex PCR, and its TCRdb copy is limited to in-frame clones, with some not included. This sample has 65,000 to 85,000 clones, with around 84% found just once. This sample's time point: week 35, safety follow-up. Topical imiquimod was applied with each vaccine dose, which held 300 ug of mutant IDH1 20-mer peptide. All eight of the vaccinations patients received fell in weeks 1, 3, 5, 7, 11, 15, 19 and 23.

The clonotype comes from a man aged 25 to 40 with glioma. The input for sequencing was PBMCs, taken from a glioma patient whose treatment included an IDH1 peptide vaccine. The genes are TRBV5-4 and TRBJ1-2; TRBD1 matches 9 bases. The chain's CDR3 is CASSSGTGFDYGYTF. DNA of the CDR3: TGTGCCAGCAGCAGTGGGACAGGGTTTGACTATGGCTACACCTTC.